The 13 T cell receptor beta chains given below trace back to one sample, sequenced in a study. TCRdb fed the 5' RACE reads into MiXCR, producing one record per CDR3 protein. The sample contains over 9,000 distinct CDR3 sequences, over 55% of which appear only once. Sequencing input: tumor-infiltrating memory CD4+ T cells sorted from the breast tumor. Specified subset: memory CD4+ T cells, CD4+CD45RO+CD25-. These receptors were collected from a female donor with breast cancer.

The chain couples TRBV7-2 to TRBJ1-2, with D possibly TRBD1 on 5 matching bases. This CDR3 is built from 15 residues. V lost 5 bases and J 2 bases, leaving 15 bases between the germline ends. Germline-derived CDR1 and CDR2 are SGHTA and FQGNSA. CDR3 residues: CASSPSQGGNYGYTF. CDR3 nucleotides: TGTGCCAGCAGCCCTTCCCAGGGCGGGAACTATGGCTACACCTTC.

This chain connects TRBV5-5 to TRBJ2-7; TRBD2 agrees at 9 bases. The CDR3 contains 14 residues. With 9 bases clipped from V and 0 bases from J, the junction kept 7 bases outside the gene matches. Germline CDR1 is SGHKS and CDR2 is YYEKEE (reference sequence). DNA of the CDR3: TGTGCCACCAACGAAGCGGGAGGCTCCTACGAGCAGTACTTC. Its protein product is CATNEAGGSYEQYF.

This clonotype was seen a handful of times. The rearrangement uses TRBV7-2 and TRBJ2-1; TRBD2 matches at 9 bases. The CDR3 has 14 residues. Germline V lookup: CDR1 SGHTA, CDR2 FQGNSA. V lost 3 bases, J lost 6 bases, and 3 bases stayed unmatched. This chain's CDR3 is CASSFMTSGNEQFF. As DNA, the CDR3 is TGTGCCAGCAGCTTCATGACTAGCGGCAATGAGCAGTTCTTC.

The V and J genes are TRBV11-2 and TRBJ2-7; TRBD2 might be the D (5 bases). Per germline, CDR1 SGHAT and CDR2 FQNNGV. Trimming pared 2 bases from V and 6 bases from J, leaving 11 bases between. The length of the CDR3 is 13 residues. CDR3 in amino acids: CASSLSGGGEQYF. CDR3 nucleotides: TGTGCCAGCAGCTTAAGTGGAGGCGGCGAGCAGTACTTC.

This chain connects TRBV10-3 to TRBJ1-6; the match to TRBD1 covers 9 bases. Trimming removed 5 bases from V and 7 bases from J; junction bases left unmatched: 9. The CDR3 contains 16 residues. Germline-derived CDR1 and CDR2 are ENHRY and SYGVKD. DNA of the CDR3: TGTGCCATCAGTAGGACAGGGGAGCTGCGGAATTCACCCCTCCACTTT. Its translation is CAISRTGELRNSPLHF.

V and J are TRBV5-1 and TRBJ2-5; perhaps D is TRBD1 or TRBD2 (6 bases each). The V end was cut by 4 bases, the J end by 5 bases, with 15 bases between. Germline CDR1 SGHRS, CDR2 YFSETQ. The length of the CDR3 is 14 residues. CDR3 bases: TGCGCCAGCAGCCCCGGCTTAGGGGGGGAGACCCAGTACTTC. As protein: CASSPGLGGETQYF.

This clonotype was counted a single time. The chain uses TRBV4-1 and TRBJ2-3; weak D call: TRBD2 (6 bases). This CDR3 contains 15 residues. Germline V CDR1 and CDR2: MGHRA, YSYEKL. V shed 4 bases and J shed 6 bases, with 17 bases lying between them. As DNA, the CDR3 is TGCGCCAGCAGCCTACCCGGAGGAGGGCGCGATACGCAGTATTTT. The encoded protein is CASSLPGGGRDTQYF.

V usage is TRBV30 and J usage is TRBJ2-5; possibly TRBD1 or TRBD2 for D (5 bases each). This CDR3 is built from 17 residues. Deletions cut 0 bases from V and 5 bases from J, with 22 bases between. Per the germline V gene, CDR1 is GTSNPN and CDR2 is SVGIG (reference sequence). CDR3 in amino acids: CAWSVRFPPGWGETQYF. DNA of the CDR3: TGTGCCTGGAGTGTACGATTTCCCCCTGGGTGGGGGGAGACCCAGTACTTC.

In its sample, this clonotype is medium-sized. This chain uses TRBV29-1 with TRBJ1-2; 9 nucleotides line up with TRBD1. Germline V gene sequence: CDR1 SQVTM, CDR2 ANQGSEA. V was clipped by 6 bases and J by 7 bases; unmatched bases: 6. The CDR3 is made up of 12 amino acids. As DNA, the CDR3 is TGCAGCGTCTCGGGACAGGGATTTGGCTACACCTTC. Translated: CSVSGQGFGYTF.

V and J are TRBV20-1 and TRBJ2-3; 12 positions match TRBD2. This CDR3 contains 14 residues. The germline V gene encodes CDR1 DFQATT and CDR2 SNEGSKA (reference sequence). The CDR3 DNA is TGCTGCCGAGGACTAGCGGGGAGCACAGATACGCAGTATTTT. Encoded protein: CCRGLAGSTDTQYF.

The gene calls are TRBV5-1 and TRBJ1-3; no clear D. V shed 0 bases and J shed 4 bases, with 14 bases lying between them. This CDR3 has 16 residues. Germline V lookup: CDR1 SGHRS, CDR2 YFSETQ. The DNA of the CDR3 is TGCGCCAGCAGCTTGGTGGTGTCAACTTTCGGAAACACCATATATTTT. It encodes CASSLVVSTFGNTIYF.

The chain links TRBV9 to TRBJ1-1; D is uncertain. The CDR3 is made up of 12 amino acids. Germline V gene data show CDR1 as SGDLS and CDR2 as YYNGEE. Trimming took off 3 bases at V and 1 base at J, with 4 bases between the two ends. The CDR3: CASSEQNTEAFF. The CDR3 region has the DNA TGTGCCAGCAGCGAACAGAACACTGAAGCTTTCTTT.

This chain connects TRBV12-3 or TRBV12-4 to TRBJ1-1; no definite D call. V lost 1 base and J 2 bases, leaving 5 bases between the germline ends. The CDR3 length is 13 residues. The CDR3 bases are TGTGCCAGCAGTTTAGTCAGAAACACTGAAGCTTTCTTT. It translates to CASSLVRNTEAFF.